Detailed here is one TCR beta chain. This record belongs to a study of CD8 T cells in Susac syndrome. The authors reverse transcribed about 0.5 to 1 ug RNA with random hexamers. MiXCR was run by TCRdb on the immunoSEQ multiplex PCR reads, yielding one entry per CDR3 protein. The sample records 330,000 or so distinct CDR3 sequences, 85% being singletons. CDR1 is SGHVS and CDR2 is FNYEAQ in the germline V gene. V dropped 5 bases and J dropped 7; count of bases not matched to a gene: 3. This CDR3 region has 13 residues. In contrast to the negatively isolated CD8+ and CD4+ T cells, TEMRA cells were FACS-enriched.

Sequencing was performed on CD8+ T cells from PBMCs. The chain has TRBV7-6 and TRBJ2-1; 9 bases map to TRBD1. The receptor was isolated from a human donor with multiple sclerosis. The CDR3 region has the DNA TGTGCCAGCAGCCTAGACAGGGGGAATGAGCAGTTCTTC. Its translation: CASSLDRGNEQFF.